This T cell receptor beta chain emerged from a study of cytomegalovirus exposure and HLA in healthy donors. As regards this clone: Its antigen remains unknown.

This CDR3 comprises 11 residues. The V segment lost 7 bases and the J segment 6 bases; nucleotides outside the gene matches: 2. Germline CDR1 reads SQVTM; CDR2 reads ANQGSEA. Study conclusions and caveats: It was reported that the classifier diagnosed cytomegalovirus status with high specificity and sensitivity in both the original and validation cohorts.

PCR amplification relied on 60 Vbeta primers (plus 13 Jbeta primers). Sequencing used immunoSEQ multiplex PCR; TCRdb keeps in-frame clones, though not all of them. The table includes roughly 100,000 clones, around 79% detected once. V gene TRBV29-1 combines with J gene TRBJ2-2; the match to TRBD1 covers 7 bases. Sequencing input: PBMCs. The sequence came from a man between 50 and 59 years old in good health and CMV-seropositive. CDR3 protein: CSAQGAGELFF. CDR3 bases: TGCAGCGCTCAGGGGGCCGGGGAGCTGTTTTTT.